The clone carrying this T cell receptor beta chain appeared a single time. V lost 2 bases, J lost 2 bases, and 13 bases lay in between. Germline CDR1 and CDR2: DFQATT and SNEGSKA (reference sequence). This CDR3 is 14 amino acids long. At least 6 micrograms of total RNA were extracted per sample. These data come from a study of blood T cells in healthy people across ages. A J-beta primer mix and a sample-barcoded 5' primer were used in a second PCR of roughly 6 to 11 cycles. Each cDNA molecule, via a template-switch adaptor with 12 random nucleotides, was tagged. TCRdb redid the calling of the 5' RACE reads with MiXCR, one entry per CDR3 protein. The sample carries over a million distinct CDR3 sequences, 35% to 45% recorded once.

The clonotype comes from a woman aged 18-30 years in good health. The chain combines TRBV20-1 with TRBJ2-7; D gene uncertain. Sequencing was carried out using blood. CDR3 in amino acids: CSARSGIITYEQYF. The CDR3 region has the DNA TGCAGTGCTAGATCGGGCATTATTACCTACGAGCAGTACTTC.